These 10 T cell receptor beta chains were all obtained from the same sample, sequenced in a study of T cells in Graves' hyperthyroidism and ophthalmopathy (dated by TCRdb to the late 2010s). Receptor amplification or capture employed multiplex PCR. Sequencing instrument: Illumina HiSeq 2000. Amplification of TCR beta CDR3 regions was carried out from RNA transcripts. For the first round of RT-PCR on the TCR CDR3, the HTBI primer set was used together with the Qiagen OneStep RT-PCR kit. TCRdb trimmed the raw reads at Q25, called clones with MiXCR and kept productive beta chains. One record per CDR3 amino acid sequence lists the most common genes and DNA. The sample table records 600,000 to 750,000 distinct CDR3 sequences; around 16% of these occur just once. Less than 20% of the sample rests with the top ten. Sequencing was performed on blood. The receptors stem from a man aged 50 or older with Graves' hyperthyroidism.

The sample holds many counts of this clonotype. This chain connects TRBV24-1 to TRBJ2-3, with D possibly matching TRBD2 (6 bases). V lost 2 bases and J lost 2, with 10 bases in between. The germline V gene encodes CDR1 KGHDR and CDR2 SFDVKD. The CDR3 has 15 amino acids. The CDR3 sequence is CATSDSLAFTDTQYF. In nucleotides, the CDR3 is TGTGCCACCAGTGATTCTCTAGCGTTCACAGATACGCAGTATTTT.

Comments on this clonotype: A much larger clone lies one base from this, so it may be a read error. The chain has TRBV28 and TRBJ2-7, with TRBD2 as a possible D gene (6 bases). Trimming took off 2 bases at V and 5 bases at J, with 25 bases between the two ends. The CDR3 length is 18 residues. The germline gives CDR1 MDHEN, CDR2 SYDVKM. CDR3 sequence reads: CASSLNGFILGGGNEQYF. In nucleotides, the CDR3 is TGTGCCAGCAGTTTAAATGGTTTTATCTTGGGGGGTGGAAACGAGCAGTACTTC.

This clonotype has just a few counts. V usage is TRBV3-1 and J usage is TRBJ1-6, with D possibly being TRBD1 (6 bases). Per the germline V gene, CDR1 is LGHDT and CDR2 is YNNKEL (reference sequence). The CDR3 is 14 amino acids. V gave up 6 bases and J gave up 7 bases, with 13 bases separating them. The CDR3 sequence is CASREQGFNSPLHF. DNA for the CDR3: TGTGCCAGCAGGGAACAGGGTTTCAATTCACCCCTCCACTTT.

This clonotype was seen ten or more times. J is TRBJ1-2 and V is TRBV6-1; D not resolved. CDR1 is MNHNS, CDR2 SASEGT, per germline. CDR3 length equals 12 residues. V lost 5 bases and J lost 8, with 12 bases in between. The CDR3 region has the DNA TGTGCCAGCAGTCCCCAACACCCCGGCTACACCTTC. Translation: CASSPQHPGYTF.

Many counts were recorded for this clonotype. The rearrangement uses TRBV3-1 and TRBJ2-7; no firm D call. In germline, CDR1 is LGHDT, CDR2 YNNKEL (reference sequence). The CDR3 totals 14 residues. Trimming pared 3 bases from V and 0 bases from J, leaving 9 bases between. The DNA of the CDR3 is TGTGCCAGCAGCCACAACACCGGCTCCTACGAGCAGTACTTC. It is translated as CASSHNTGSYEQYF.

This chain links TRBV19 with TRBJ2-7; TRBD1 might be the D (5 bases). The CDR3 is 14 residues long. CDR1 is LNHDA, CDR2 SQIVND, per germline (reference sequence). The V end lost 3 bases, the J end lost 3 bases, and 12 bases lay between the germline ends. In DNA form, the CDR3 reads TGTGCCAGTAGTATGGGGCAGGTAAACTACGAGCAGTACTTC. As protein: CASSMGQVNYEQYF.

This clonotype occurred many times. The chain recombines TRBV20-1 with TRBJ1-1, with a weak D call TRBD1 (6 bases). Germline V lookup: CDR1 DFQATT, CDR2 SNEGSKA (reference sequence). The CDR3 runs to 14 residues. V lost 0 bases and J 4 bases, leaving 12 bases between the germline ends. CDR3 DNA sequence: TGCAGTGCTAGAGATGCGGGGGCCATCACTGAAGCTTTCTTT. Translated, it gives CSARDAGAITEAFF.

V usage is TRBV19 and J usage is TRBJ2-7, with D perhaps TRBD2 (5 bases). The CDR3 runs to 13 residues. Germline CDR1 LNHDA, CDR2 SQIVND (reference sequence). Trimming took 4 bases from V and 3 from J, leaving 10 bases between them. This CDR3 is CASSTRTHYEQYF. The CDR3 nucleotides are TGTGCCAGTAGTACCAGGACTCACTACGAGCAGTACTTC.

This clonotype occurred many times. The genes are TRBV2 and TRBJ2-5; tentatively, D is TRBD2 (5 bases). The CDR3 is 13 residues long. Germline-derived CDR1 and CDR2 are SNHLY and FYNNEI. V dropped 10 bases and J dropped 4 bases, with 16 bases sitting between them. The CDR3, as DNA: TGTGCCACCGGTCCGGACTTAGGAGAGACCCAGTACTTC. Encoded protein: CATGPDLGETQYF.

The sample holds many counts of this clonotype. The chain is built from TRBV12-3 or TRBV12-4 and TRBJ1-6; D perhaps matches TRBD1 (5 bases). The CDR3 runs 13 residues. V gave up 2 bases and J gave up 11 bases, with 10 bases separating them. CDR3 DNA sequence: TGTGCCAGCAGTTTACAGGGCACCACACCCCTCCACTTT. It yields the protein CASSLQGTTPLHF.